These 22 T cell receptor beta chains came from one sample sequenced in a study of beta chain features in type 1 diabetes. TCRB transcripts that were expressed got sequenced, as all of the isolated RNA had been reverse transcribed. Sequenced by immunoSEQ multiplex PCR; TCRdb stores in-frame clones only, minus some. The profile shows almost 350,000 clones, around 9% of them singletons. These receptors are not linked to any known antigen. Whole-study results and caveats: In all four CD4+ subsets, TCRB CDR3 length was significantly, moderately reduced in type 1 diabetes.

The sample consisted of central memory CD4+ T cells from blood. The receptor source for this set is a man aged 25-45 years with type 1 diabetes.

The chain is built from TRBV18 and TRBJ1-1, with a possible D match to TRBD1 (6 bases). The CDR3 covers 14 residues. The V gene lost 2 bases and the J gene lost 6 bases, with 13 bases spanning the gap. Germline CDR1 KGHSH, CDR2 LQKENI. The CDR3 region is CASSPSGTPSEAFF. CDR3 DNA sequence: TGTGCCAGCTCACCATCCGGGACACCTTCTGAAGCTTTCTTT.

This clone was observed many times. This chain's CDR3 is CASKVQGNTGELFF. CDR3 in DNA: TGCGCCAGCAAGGTACAGGGTAACACCGGGGAGCTGTTTTTT. The rearrangement joins TRBV5-1 to TRBJ2-2; weak D call: TRBD1 (6 bases). Germline V lookup: CDR1 SGHRS, CDR2 YFSETQ. The CDR3 consists of 14 residues. V dropped 6 bases and J dropped 2 bases, with 11 bases sitting between them.

A few counts support this clone. The rearrangement links TRBV19 to TRBJ2-7; D uncertain. Between the trimmed V and J ends, which lost 3 bases and 0 bases, there was a span of 9 bases. The CDR3 has 14 residues. Germline V gives CDR1 LNHDA, CDR2 SQIVND (reference sequence). The CDR3 loop is CASSMDGSSYEQYF. CDR3 nucleotides: TGTGCCAGTAGTATGGACGGTAGCTCCTACGAGCAGTACTTC.

This chain links TRBV4-3 with TRBJ1-4; D unclear. The CDR3 is made up of 15 amino acids. V shed 2 bases and J shed 0 bases, with 7 bases lying between them. Germline CDR1 LGHNA, CDR2 YSLEER. CDR3 in DNA: TGCGCCAGCAGCCAACAGGAATCAACTAATGAAAAACTGTTTTTT. Its protein is CASSQQESTNEKLFF.

This clone was detected a few times. The V and J genes are TRBV7-2 and TRBJ2-5; TRBD1 agrees at 11 bases. J lost 4 bases, V lost 5 bases, and 9 bases had no gene match. The germline CDR1 and CDR2 sequences are SGHTA and FQGNSA. The CDR3 covers 16 residues. Here the CDR3 DNA reads TGTGCCAGCAGCGTATCCGGGACAGGGGGAAGAGAGACCCAGTACTTC. As protein: CASSVSGTGGRETQYF.

This clone came up a few times. Other nucleotide sequences from this sample produce the same CDR3. V usage is TRBV6-5 and J usage is TRBJ1-2; weak D call: TRBD1 (5 bases). CDR3 length equals 13 residues. Germline CDR1 and CDR2: MNHEY and SVGAGI. Trimming pared 0 bases from V and 8 bases from J, leaving 10 bases between. The CDR3 bases are TGTGCCAGCAGTTACTCAGGGGTAGAAGGCTACACCTTC. Encoded protein: CASSYSGVEGYTF.

The chain links TRBV19 to TRBJ2-5; no clear D gene. CDR1 is LNHDA, CDR2 SQIVND, per germline (reference sequence). The V end was cut by 2 bases, the J end by 2 bases, with 9 bases between. This CDR3 comprises 14 residues. Here the CDR3 DNA reads TGTGCCAGTAGTATATGGGCCGGACAAGAGACCCAGTACTTC. It is translated as CASSIWAGQETQYF.

V and J are TRBV4-1 and TRBJ2-7; D is unclear. The ends were cut back, 0 bases at V and 3 bases at J, with 9 bases in the middle. This CDR3 region has 14 residues. The germline CDR1 and CDR2 sequences are MGHRA and YSYEKL. The CDR3 region is CASSQDANSYEQYF. The CDR3 region has the DNA TGCGCCAGCAGCCAAGATGCAAACAGCTACGAGCAGTACTTC.

This clone appeared a few times. The V call is TRBV30, the J call TRBJ2-7, with TRBD1 matching over 11 bases. Germline CDR1 is GTSNPN and CDR2 is SVGIG (reference sequence). The CDR3 totals 13 residues. J lost 7 bases, V lost 0 bases, and 2 bases had no gene match. This chain's CDR3 is CAWSVRDRGEQYF. CDR3 coding DNA: TGTGCCTGGAGTGTAAGGGACAGGGGGGAGCAGTACTTC.

CDR3 amino acids: CASRPGTGLDEQFF. The CDR3 bases are TGTGCCAGCAGACCCGGGACAGGGCTAGATGAGCAGTTCTTC. The chain has TRBV6-5 and TRBJ2-1, with TRBD1 matching over 9 bases. The CDR3 consists of 14 residues. Germline-derived CDR1 and CDR2 are MNHEY and SVGAGI. The junction had 8 bases not matched to a gene; V was cut back by 6 bases and J by 8 bases.

V and J are TRBV15 and TRBJ2-7; TRBD1 aligns across 9 bases. Germline V lookup: CDR1 LNHNV, CDR2 YYDKDF (reference sequence). With 3 bases clipped from V and 1 base from J, the junction kept 4 bases outside the gene matches. The CDR3 covers 15 residues. The CDR3 sequence: CATSRRQGGSYEQYF. The CDR3 DNA is TGTGCCACCAGCAGGAGACAGGGGGGATCCTACGAGCAGTACTTC.

This clone was counted a few times. The chain is built from TRBV19 and TRBJ1-1; 7 bases agree with TRBD1. Germline loops: CDR1 LNHDA, CDR2 SQIVND (reference sequence). The J segment lost 7 bases and the V segment lost 9 bases, leaving 17 bases of the junction unmatched. The CDR3 spans 15 residues. CDR3 coding DNA: TGTGCCAGCAGCCCACGAGGGGGCGCGACGGATGAAGCTTTCTTT. This translates into CASSPRGGATDEAFF.

This clone turned up a few times. The chain combines TRBV6-1 with TRBJ1-5, with a tentative D call TRBD1 (6 bases). The CDR3 is made up of 14 amino acids. V gave up 6 bases and J gave up 7 bases, with 16 bases separating them. Germline V CDR1 and CDR2: MNHNS, SASEGT. Here the CDR3 reads CASRETGPGQPQHF. CDR3 DNA sequence: TGTGCCAGCAGGGAAACAGGGCCGGGCCAGCCCCAGCATTTT.

The V and J genes are TRBV21-1 and TRBJ2-2; no DNA check was done on the table's D call, TRBD2. TRBV21-1 is flagged as a pseudogene. The CDR3 runs to 18 residues. In nucleotides, the CDR3 is TGTGCCAGCAGCAAAGGAGGCGGGGGACGAGCGAACACCGGGGAGCTGTTTTTT. It yields the protein CASSKGGGGRANTGELFF.

Of note for this clone: The sample carries other DNA sequences with the same CDR3. The chain uses TRBV5-1 and TRBJ1-4, with 9 positions matching TRBD1. Germline values: CDR1 SGHRS, CDR2 YFSETQ. This CDR3 comprises 15 residues. The ends lost 2 bases at V and 7 bases at J; junction bases unmatched: 6. The CDR3 is CASSLSGQGGEKLFF. The CDR3 DNA reads TGCGCCAGCAGCTTATCGGGACAGGGAGGTGAAAAACTGTTTTTT.

CDR3 sequence: CASSFRGSDGYTF. The CDR3, as DNA: TGTGCCAGCAGCTTCCGGGGATCTGACGGCTACACCTTC. The V and J genes are TRBV11-2 and TRBJ1-2; D call uncertain. The CDR3 contains 13 residues. The V end lost 3 bases, the J end lost 8 bases, and 13 bases lay between the germline ends. CDR1 SGHAT and CDR2 FQNNGV come from the germline V gene. The whole variable domain, filled in from reference TRBV11-2 and TRBJ1-2, reads EAGVAQSPRYKIIEKRQSVAFWCNPISGHATLYWYQQILGQGPKLLIQFQNNGVVDDSQLPKDRFSAERLKGVDSTLKIQPAKLEDSAVYLCASSFRGSDGYTFGSGTRLTVV.

There are a few counts of this clone. The rearrangement joins TRBV5-4 to TRBJ1-6, with D perhaps TRBD1 (5 bases). The germline V and J ends were trimmed by 0 bases and 7 bases, with 11 bases remaining between them. CDR1 is SGHNT, CDR2 YYREEE, per germline (reference sequence). There are 15 residues in the CDR3. The CDR3 region is CASSLGEGRNSPLHF. DNA for the CDR3: TGTGCCAGCAGCTTGGGTGAGGGGAGGAATTCACCCCTCCACTTT.

V gene TRBV2 combines with J gene TRBJ2-7; no definite D call. CDR1 SNHLY and CDR2 FYNNEI come from the germline V gene. Trimming shortened V by 7 bases and J by 2 bases, and 6 bases separated the two germline ends. CDR3 length: 11 residues. In DNA, the CDR3 is TGTGCCAGCACCTACGCCTACGAGCAGTACTTC. Protein sequence: CASTYAYEQYF. The full variable domain, its missing parts supplied by reference TRBV2 and TRBJ2-7, is EPEVTQTPSHQVTQMGQEVILRCVPISNHLYFYWYRQILGQKVEFLVSFYNNEISEKSEIFDDQFSVERPDGSNFTLKIRSTKLEDSAMYFCASTYAYEQYFGPGTRLTVT.

This clone turned up a few times. The chain joins TRBV7-2 to TRBJ2-3, with 10 bases identical to TRBD2. From germline, CDR1 is SGHTA and CDR2 FQGNSA. V lost 4 bases to trimming and J lost 11 bases; unmatched junction nucleotides: 15. The CDR3 loop spans 16 amino acids. The CDR3 loop is CASSSSSGGGPVGQYF. In nucleotides, the CDR3 is TGTGCCAGCAGCTCATCCAGCGGGGGGGGCCCGGTTGGGCAGTATTTT.

This clone has only a few counts. The rearrangement uses TRBV7-2 and TRBJ2-3; no clear D gene. The germline V and J ends were trimmed by 6 bases and 4 bases, with 14 bases remaining between them. Germline CDR1 SGHTA, CDR2 FQGNSA. The CDR3 length is 14 residues. The chain's CDR3 is CASRYRTSSDTQYF. As DNA, the CDR3 is TGTGCCAGCAGATATCGAACCAGTTCAGATACGCAGTATTTT.

The count of this clone is one. The genes are TRBV7-9 and TRBJ1-2; D remains unclear. Germline CDR1 and CDR2: SEHNR and FQNEAQ (reference sequence). This CDR3 has 12 residues. The V gene lost 5 bases and the J gene lost 4 bases, with 8 bases spanning the gap. DNA of the CDR3: TGTGCCAGCAGCGAGGGTGTCTATGGCTACACCTTC. Amino acid sequence: CASSEGVYGYTF.

This clone came up many times. The chain joins TRBV9 to TRBJ1-3; a weak D match, TRBD1 (5 bases). V shed 2 bases and J shed 0 bases, with 12 bases lying between them. This CDR3 has 16 amino acids. Looked up from germline, CDR1 is SGDLS and CDR2 is YYNGEE. CDR3 sequence reads: CASSVGTANSGNTIYF. CDR3 nucleotide sequence: TGTGCCAGCAGCGTCGGGACGGCAAACTCTGGAAACACCATATATTTT.